One sample yielded the 3 T cell receptor beta chains listed below, sequenced in a study of T cell repertoires in cytomegalovirus infection. Using its own MiXCR run on the reads, TCRdb lists one record per CDR3 protein. Here the sample spans roughly 200,000 distinct CDR3 sequences, roughly 15% being singletons. The material sequenced was CD8+ T cells from PBMCs. The receptors were gathered from a human donor in good health (CMV status not recorded). Some clones in this sample may be carry-over from other donors' samples.

This clonotype was seen a handful of times. The gene calls are TRBV7-9 and TRBJ2-2; TRBD1 aligns across 8 bases. V lost 4 bases and J lost 7; bases outside the gene matches: 5. This CDR3 spans 14 amino acids. Germline CDR1 reads SEHNR; CDR2 reads FQNEAQ (reference sequence). CDR3 DNA: TGTGCCAGCAGCTCTTCGGGACAGGTCGGGGAGCTGTTTTTT. Protein: CASSSSGQVGELFF. Filled out from reference TRBV7-9 and TRBJ2-2, the complete variable domain reads DTGVSQNPRHKITKRGQNVTFRCDPISEHNRLYWYRQTLGQGPEFLTYFQNEAQLEKSRLLSDRFSAERPKGSFSTLEIQRTEQGDSAMYLCASSSSGQVGELFFGEGSRLTVL.

This clonotype has a handful of counts. The rearrangement joins TRBV5-8 to TRBJ2-3, with D possibly matching TRBD1 (6 bases). From germline, CDR1 is SGHTS and CDR2 YDEGEE. The CDR3 has 14 amino acids. V was trimmed by 4 bases and J by 2 bases, leaving 11 bases between them. CDR3 in DNA: TGTGCCAGCAGCCCGGACAGTACCACAGATACGCAGTATTTT. This translates into CASSPDSTTDTQYF.

This clonotype has just a few counts. This chain connects TRBV7-2 to TRBJ2-7; TRBD1 aligns across 7 bases. The CDR3 is 14 residues long. V dropped 7 bases and J dropped 4; count of bases not matched to a gene: 10. Per germline, CDR1 SGHTA and CDR2 FQGNSA. The CDR3 DNA reads TGTGCCAGCACCACCGGGACAGCGAATTACGAGCAGTACTTC. Amino acid sequence: CASTTGTANYEQYF.